A single sample is the source of the 25 T cell receptor beta chains below, sequenced in a study of T-cell reconstitution after alpha-beta-depleted transplantation in children. TCRbeta library construction was performed incorporating unique molecular identifiers. TCRdb processed the PCR reads anew with MiXCR; each CDR3 protein has one entry. Of 490,000 or so distinct CDR3 sequences in the sample, roughly an eighth were seen once. This sample comprised PBMCs from the stem cell graft donor, obtained from the stem cell graft. These receptors were obtained from a human donor who donated a stem cell graft to a child with combined immunodeficiency.

J is TRBJ2-7 and V is TRBV6-1, with D maybe TRBD1 (5 bases). V lost 4 bases and J 5 bases, leaving 18 bases between the germline ends. The length of the CDR3 is 15 residues. Germline assignment: CDR1 MNHNS and CDR2 SASEGT. CDR3 amino acids: CASSVGPGINHEQYF. DNA of the CDR3: TGTGCCAGCAGTGTTGGACCAGGGATAAATCACGAGCAGTACTTC.

This clonotype came up many times. The rearrangement joins TRBV7-9 to TRBJ2-5; perhaps TRBD1 as D (5 bases). The CDR3 has 13 amino acids. The V gene's germline CDR1 is SEHNR and CDR2 FQNEAQ (reference sequence). Trimming removed 2 bases from V and 4 bases from J, with 8 bases in between. The CDR3: CASSLQGSETQYF. The CDR3 DNA reads as TGTGCCAGCAGCTTACAGGGATCAGAGACCCAGTACTTC.

The rearrangement uses TRBV5-1 and TRBJ2-7, with 9 bases identical to TRBD1. Germline V gene sequence: CDR1 SGHRS, CDR2 YFSETQ. The CDR3 consists of 15 residues. V lost 0 bases and J lost 3; bases outside the gene matches: 4. CDR3 loop: CASSLELGQGYEQYF. Here the CDR3 DNA reads TGCGCCAGCAGCTTGGAGCTGGGACAGGGCTACGAGCAGTACTTC. The whole variable domain, remainder taken from reference TRBV5-1 and TRBJ2-7, is KAGVTQTPRYLIKTRGQQVTLSCSPISGHRSVSWYQQTPGQGLQFLFEYFSETQRNKGNFPGRFSGRQFSNSRSEMNVSTLELGDSALYLCASSLELGQGYEQYFGPGTRLTVT.

The J gene is TRBJ2-2, the V gene TRBV10-3; D unclear. This CDR3 is built from 14 residues. Germline CDR1 ENHRY, CDR2 SYGVKD. Deletions cut 2 bases from V and 1 base from J, with 5 bases between. This chain's CDR3 is CAISEKRNTGELFF. For the CDR3, the DNA is TGTGCCATCAGTGAGAAGCGGAACACCGGGGAGCTGTTTTTT.

This chain links TRBV6-4 with TRBJ2-2; 7 bases are shared with TRBD1. Germline V CDR1 and CDR2: MRHNA, SNTAGT. There are 15 residues in the CDR3. The ends lost 10 bases at V and 0 bases at J; junction bases unmatched: 8. In DNA, the CDR3 is TGTGCCAACCCGAGGGGGCGGCCGAACACCGGGGAGCTGTTTTTT. Its translation: CANPRGRPNTGELFF.

This clonotype was seen at least ten times. J is TRBJ1-5 and V is TRBV28; 7 bases fit TRBD1. Per the germline V gene, CDR1 is MDHEN and CDR2 is SYDVKM. J was trimmed by 0 bases and V by 8 bases; bases with no gene match: 4. This CDR3 comprises 14 residues. Written as DNA, the CDR3 is TGTGCCAGCGATAGACAGGGTAGCAATCAGCCCCAGCATTTT. The encoded protein is CASDRQGSNQPQHF.

On this clonotype itself: An end of the junction does not agree with germline; a read error may underlie this. The V call is TRBV24-1, the J call TRBJ2-1; a weak D match, TRBD2 (5 bases). CDR3 length: 16 amino acids. Looked up from germline, CDR1 is KGHDR and CDR2 is SFDVKD. The CDR3 spells CATSDYKRNSHNEQFF. CDR3 bases: TGTGCCACCAGTGATTACAAGCGGAACTCCCACAATGAGCAGTTCTTC.

Ten or more counts support this clonotype. The chain carries TRBV12-3 or TRBV12-4 and TRBJ1-2; 9 nucleotides align to TRBD1. The ends lost 4 bases at V and 2 bases at J; junction bases unmatched: 5. The CDR3 is made up of 15 amino acids. As DNA, the CDR3 is TGTGCCAGCAGTTCACCCGGACAGGGGAACTATGGCTACACCTTC. Its protein is CASSSPGQGNYGYTF.

A few counts support this clonotype. V and J are TRBV30 and TRBJ2-7; D is perhaps TRBD1 (6 bases). The CDR3 totals 13 residues. V lost 2 bases to trimming and J lost 2 bases, with 10 bases between them. The germline gives CDR1 GTSNPN, CDR2 SVGIG (reference sequence). The CDR3 here is CAWSTQGPYEQYF. CDR3 sequence (DNA): TGTGCCTGGAGTACGCAGGGGCCCTACGAGCAGTACTTC.

The CDR3 sequence is CATSRGELNTEAFF. The DNA for the CDR3 is TGTGCCACCAGCAGAGGGGAGTTGAACACTGAAGCTTTCTTT. This rearrangement joins TRBV15 to TRBJ1-1; D gene unclear. The CDR3 is made up of 14 amino acids. Germline lookup yields CDR1 LNHNV and CDR2 YYDKDF (reference sequence). Deletions cut 1 base from V and 0 bases from J, with 6 bases between. Full variable domain (remainder filled in from reference TRBV15 and TRBJ1-1): DAMVIQNPRYQVTQFGKPVTLSCSQTLNHNVMYWYQQKSSQAPKLLFHYYDKDFNNEADTPDNFQSRRPNTSFCFLDIRSPGLGDTAMYLCATSRGELNTEAFFGQGTRLTVV.

The chain employs TRBV29-1 and TRBJ1-2; the D gene is possibly TRBD1 (6 bases). Trimming took 2 bases from V and 0 from J, leaving 7 bases between them. Germline values: CDR1 SQVTM, CDR2 ANQGSEA. The CDR3 runs 13 residues. The CDR3 protein is CSVETGPNYGYTF. In DNA form, the CDR3 reads TGCAGCGTTGAAACAGGGCCTAACTATGGCTACACCTTC.

The chain couples TRBV20-1 to TRBJ2-5; D remains ambiguous. Trimming took 5 bases from V and 2 from J, leaving 15 bases between them. The germline gives CDR1 DFQATT, CDR2 SNEGSKA (reference sequence). The CDR3 runs to 14 residues. The CDR3 nucleotides are TGCAGTGCTCTTCCTTTGACTGCTCAAGAGACCCAGTACTTC. This translates into CSALPLTAQETQYF.

This clonotype was found a few times. The rearrangement uses TRBV19 and TRBJ2-1; no clear D gene. CDR3 length: 13 amino acids. Trimming cost V 1 base and J 3 bases, with 4 bases left between them. CDR1 and CDR2 (germline): LNHDA, SQIVND (reference sequence). CDR3 sequence: CASSIGYYNEQFF. The CDR3 DNA sequence: TGTGCCAGTAGTATAGGGTACTACAATGAGCAGTTCTTC.

This clonotype was detected only a few times. The rearrangement links TRBV30 to TRBJ1-5; D gene uncertain. V lost 4 bases, J lost 2 bases, and 9 bases lay in between. The CDR3 totals 13 residues. Germline V gives CDR1 GTSNPN, CDR2 SVGIG (reference sequence). The CDR3 DNA is TGTGCCTGGACCCCCAGCGGCAATCAGCCCCAGCATTTT. It specifies CAWTPSGNQPQHF.

This clonotype was observed a few times. The chain couples TRBV24-1 to TRBJ2-3, with 9 bases lining up with TRBD1. The CDR3 runs 16 residues. The V gene end was trimmed by 3 bases and the J gene end by 2 bases; junction bases not matched to a gene: 5. Per germline, CDR1 KGHDR and CDR2 SFDVKD. The CDR3 loop is CATSDRGTGLTDTQYF. The DNA of the CDR3 is TGTGCCACCAGTGATAGAGGGACAGGGCTCACAGATACGCAGTATTTT.

Many counts were recorded for this clonotype. J is TRBJ2-3 and V is TRBV27, with 10 bases matching TRBD2. After removal of 10 bases from V and 1 base from J, the junction contained 8 bases not matched to a gene. The CDR3 totals 15 residues. Germline V gene data show CDR1 as MNHEY and CDR2 as SMNVEV (reference sequence). The CDR3 loop is CATSWGTSGTDTQYF. Here the CDR3 DNA reads TGTGCCACCTCTTGGGGGACTAGCGGCACAGATACGCAGTATTTT.

This clonotype has just a few counts. The chain carries TRBV12-3 or TRBV12-4 and TRBJ2-3, with 9 bases lining up with TRBD1. CDR3 size: 13 residues. The V segment lost 4 bases and the J segment 6 bases; nucleotides outside the gene matches: 2. The CDR3 DNA reads as TGTGCCAGCAGTTCAGGGACAGGGGATACGCAGTATTTT. Its protein is CASSSGTGDTQYF.

The table lists this clonotype with many counts. The chain couples TRBV10-3 to TRBJ2-3; 8 bases line up with TRBD1. Germline values: CDR1 ENHRY, CDR2 SYGVKD. With 3 bases clipped from V and 4 bases from J, the junction kept 3 bases outside the gene matches. CDR3 length: 14 residues. CDR3 residues: CAISERTGSDTQYF. The DNA for the CDR3 is TGTGCCATCAGTGAAAGGACAGGGTCAGATACGCAGTATTTT.

About this clonotype itself: A much more abundant neighbour one base away suggests this may be a read error. This rearrangement joins TRBV20-1 to TRBJ2-1, with D possibly matching TRBD1 (6 bases). The CDR3 is 13 amino acids. Germline CDR1 reads DFQATT; CDR2 reads SNEGSKA (reference sequence). CDR3 region: CTAGPTGNNEQFF. For the CDR3, the DNA is TGCACTGCTGGACCTACAGGGAACAATGAGCAGTTCTTC.

The chain is built from TRBV7-9 and TRBJ2-5, with 7 bases identical to TRBD1. Unmatched junction bases numbered 5, after V lost 2 bases and J lost 5 bases. Germline CDR1 and CDR2: SEHNR and FQNEAQ (reference sequence). The CDR3 extends over 14 amino acids. The CDR3 DNA sequence: TGTGCCAGCAGCTTAAGTAGGGGGCAGGAGACCCAGTACTTC. Its translation is CASSLSRGQETQYF.

This clonotype was counted between two and nine times. V and J are TRBV20-1 and TRBJ2-5; D is uncertain. The CDR3 consists of 12 residues. Germline V gene sequence: CDR1 DFQATT, CDR2 SNEGSKA (reference sequence). V was cut by 5 bases and J by 1 base, with 8 bases left in between. As DNA, the CDR3 is TGCAGTGCTTCCCGAGGCCAAGAGACCCAGTACTTC. Translating it yields CSASRGQETQYF.

This clonotype showed up just a few times. The rearrangement links TRBV6-1 to TRBJ2-1; 9 bases are shared with TRBD1. This CDR3 has 15 residues. The V gene end was trimmed by 6 bases and the J gene end by 4 bases; junction bases not matched to a gene: 7. From germline, CDR1 is MNHNS and CDR2 SASEGT. The CDR3 loop is CASSPGTGKYNEQFF. Written as DNA, the CDR3 is TGTGCCAGCAGCCCCGGGACAGGGAAATACAATGAGCAGTTCTTC.

This clonotype was seen only a few times. The chain employs TRBV5-1 and TRBJ2-3, with 9 bases aligning to TRBD2. After removal of 5 bases from V and 5 bases from J, the junction contained 6 bases not matched to a gene. Germline V gene lookup returns CDR1 SGHRS and CDR2 YFSETQ. The CDR3 runs 14 residues. The CDR3 DNA sequence: TGCGCCAGCAGGACTAGCGGAGGGGGAGATACGCAGTATTTT. This gives the protein CASRTSGGGDTQYF. Combining the CDR3 with reference TRBV5-1 and TRBJ2-3 gives the whole variable domain KAGVTQTPRYLIKTRGQQVTLSCSPISGHRSVSWYQQTPGQGLQFLFEYFSETQRNKGNFPGRFSGRQFSNSRSEMNVSTLELGDSALYLCASRTSGGGDTQYFGPGTRLTVL.

This clonotype was counted many times. The chain combines TRBV7-8 with TRBJ1-1; no clear D. V gave up 1 base and J gave up 6 bases, with 6 bases separating them. CDR1 and CDR2 (germline): SGHVS, FQNEAQ. The CDR3 is 12 amino acids. DNA of the CDR3: TGTGCCAGCAGCTTAGGTTGGGCTGAAGCTTTCTTT. Amino acid sequence: CASSLGWAEAFF.

The V call is TRBV11-2, the J call TRBJ2-2; D gene ambiguous. Germline V gene lookup returns CDR1 SGHAT and CDR2 FQNNGV. V shed 5 bases and J shed 2 bases, with 9 bases lying between them. This CDR3 spans 14 amino acids. The CDR3 region has the DNA TGTGCCAGCAGCGCAGAAAAAAACACCGGGGAGCTGTTTTTT. As protein: CASSAEKNTGELFF.